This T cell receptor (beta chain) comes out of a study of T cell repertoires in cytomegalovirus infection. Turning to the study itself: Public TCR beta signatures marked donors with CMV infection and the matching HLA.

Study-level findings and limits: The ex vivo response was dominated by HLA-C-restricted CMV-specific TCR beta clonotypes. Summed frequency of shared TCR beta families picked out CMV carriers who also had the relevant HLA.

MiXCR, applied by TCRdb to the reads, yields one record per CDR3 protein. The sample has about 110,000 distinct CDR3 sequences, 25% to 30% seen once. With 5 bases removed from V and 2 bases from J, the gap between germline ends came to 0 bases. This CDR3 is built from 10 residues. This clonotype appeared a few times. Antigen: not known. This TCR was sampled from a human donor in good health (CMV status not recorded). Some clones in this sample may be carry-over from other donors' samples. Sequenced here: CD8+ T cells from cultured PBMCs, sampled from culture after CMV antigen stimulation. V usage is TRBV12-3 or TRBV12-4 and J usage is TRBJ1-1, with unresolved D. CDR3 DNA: TGTGCCAGCAGTAACACTGAAGCTTTCTTT. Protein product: CASSNTEAFF.